What follows describes a single T cell receptor (beta chain). Its specificity is not known. The data were taken from a study of OX40 agonist ivuxolimab in advanced cancers. Study-level information: Ivuxolimab was administered intravenously to patients at 0.01 to 10 mg/kg every 2 weeks.

Findings of the study overall: Low clonal expansion, among the lowest seen, marked partial responders at 0.1-3.0 mg/kg.

Measured with immunoSEQ multiplex PCR; TCRdb has only the in-frame clones, and not every one. The data hold some 72,000 clones, with about nine tenths observed a single time. CDR1 is MNHNS, CDR2 SASEGT, per germline. V trimming: 6 bases; J trimming: 4 bases; junction bases outside the gene matches: 8. This CDR3 contains 15 residues. This sample comprised CD4+ or CD8+ T cells sorted from blood, obtained in a trial of the OX40 agonist ivuxolimab. The receptor's source is an adult with an advanced solid tumor such as melanoma, head and neck, liver or kidney cancer. This sequence joins TRBV6-1 and TRBJ1-3; 8 positions agree with TRBD1. In DNA form, the CDR3 reads TGTGCCAGCAGGACCCAGGGGGCGGAAGGAAACACCATATATTTT. Protein product: CASRTQGAEGNTIYF.